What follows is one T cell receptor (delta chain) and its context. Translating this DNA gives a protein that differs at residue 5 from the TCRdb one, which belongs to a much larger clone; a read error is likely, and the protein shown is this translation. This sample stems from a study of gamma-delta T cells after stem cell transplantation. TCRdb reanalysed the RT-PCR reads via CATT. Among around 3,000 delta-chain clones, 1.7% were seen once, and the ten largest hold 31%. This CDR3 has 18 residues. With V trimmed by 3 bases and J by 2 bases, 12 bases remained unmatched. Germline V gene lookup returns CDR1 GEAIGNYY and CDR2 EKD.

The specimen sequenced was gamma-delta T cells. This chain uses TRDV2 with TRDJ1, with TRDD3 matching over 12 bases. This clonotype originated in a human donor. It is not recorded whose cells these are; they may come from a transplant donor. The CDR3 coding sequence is TGTGCCTGTGACTCCTTAAACCTGGGGGATACGCAAACCGATAAACTCATCTTT. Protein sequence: CACDSLNLGDTQTDKLIF.